The 27 T cell receptor beta chains presented below share a single source sample, sequenced in a study of blood T cell repertoires in COVID-19. Some clones are missing from TCRdb's copy, which holds only in-frame ones; the method was immunoSEQ multiplex PCR. The data show 300,000 to 450,000 clones, around 87% seen once. Material for sequencing was peripheral blood. The receptor set was obtained from a woman aged 60-70 years with COVID-19, enrolled during active disease.

The chain uses TRBV7-3 and TRBJ2-3; 10 positions match TRBD2. J gave up 6 bases and V 2 bases, and 20 bases lay outside the gene matches. The germline gives CDR1 SGHTA, CDR2 FQGTGA. The CDR3 consists of 20 residues. CDR3 protein: CASSLRRGRGASGGFDTQYF. The CDR3 DNA follows: TGTGCCAGCAGCTTACGGCGGGGTCGGGGAGCTAGCGGGGGTTTTGATACGCAGTATTTT. The whole variable domain, filled in from reference TRBV7-3 and TRBJ2-3, reads GAGVSQTPSNKVTEKGKYVELRCDPISGHTALYWYRQSLGQGPEFLIYFQGTGAADDSGLPNDRFFAVRPEGSVSTLKIQRTERGDSAVYLCASSLRRGRGASGGFDTQYFGPGTRLTVL.

The V gene is TRBV5-4, the J gene TRBJ1-2; D is perhaps TRBD1 (6 bases). V lost 1 base, J lost 13 bases, and 23 bases lay in between. Germline lookup yields CDR1 SGHNT and CDR2 YYREEE (reference sequence). The CDR3 loop spans 15 amino acids. The CDR3 nucleotides read TGTGCCAGCAGCTTGTTTAACGTTAGACAGGACGGTATCACCTTC. Protein product: CASSLFNVRQDGITF.

The J gene is TRBJ1-1, the V gene TRBV10-2, with 9 positions matching TRBD1. This CDR3 region has 16 residues. V lost 8 bases to trimming and J lost 0 bases; unmatched junction nucleotides: 10. CDR1 WSHSY and CDR2 SAAADI come from the germline V gene. Here the CDR3 reads CASLPRDRAMNTEAFF. In nucleotides, the CDR3 is TGCGCCAGCCTCCCCCGGGACAGGGCCATGAACACTGAAGCTTTCTTT.

The rearrangement links TRBV5-1 to TRBJ2-1; 8 bases agree with TRBD1. Germline lookup yields CDR1 SGHRS and CDR2 YFSETQ. Trimming removed 4 bases from V and 6 bases from J; junction bases left unmatched: 6. The CDR3 totals 14 residues. CDR3 DNA sequence: TGCGCCAGCAGCGCCGACAGGGGTGGCAATGAGCAGTTCTTC. Protein: CASSADRGGNEQFF. Full variable domain (outside the CDR3, taken from reference TRBV5-1 and TRBJ2-1): KAGVTQTPRYLIKTRGQQVTLSCSPISGHRSVSWYQQTPGQGLQFLFEYFSETQRNKGNFPGRFSGRQFSNSRSEMNVSTLELGDSALYLCASSADRGGNEQFFGPGTRLTVL.

This clone has a single count. The chain recombines TRBV4-1 with TRBJ1-5; possible D gene TRBD1, 6 bases. The ends were cut back, 2 bases at V and 11 bases at J, with 19 bases in the middle. The CDR3 runs 15 residues. The V gene's germline CDR1 is MGHRA and CDR2 YSYEKL. DNA for the CDR3: TGCGCCAGCAGCCAACCCGGACAGACCGTCGGGTCCCAGCATTTT. Translation gives CASSQPGQTVGSQHF.

The CDR3 is CASSLGGANSYEQYF. In nucleotides, the CDR3 is TGTGCCAGCAGCTTAGGAGGGGCCAACTCCTACGAGCAGTACTTC. The V call is TRBV5-6, the J call TRBJ2-7, with TRBD2 as a possible D gene (6 bases). Germline CDR1 and CDR2: SGHDT and YYEEEE. The CDR3 covers 15 residues. V was clipped by 2 bases and J by 0 bases, with 12 bases between them.

The V and J genes are TRBV11-2 and TRBJ1-2; 7 bases match TRBD1. Germline CDR1 SGHAT, CDR2 FQNNGV. Losses at the gene ends were 6 bases for V and 8 bases for J; bases not matched to a gene: 9. This CDR3 contains 13 residues. The CDR3 bases are TGTGCCAGCAGGCAACAGGGGAGCCTCGGCTACACCTTC. It is translated as CASRQQGSLGYTF.

The gene calls are TRBV6-5 and TRBJ1-2; D not certain. V shed 2 bases and J shed 1 base, with 11 bases lying between them. The germline V gene has CDR1 MNHEY and CDR2 SVGAGI. The CDR3 is 15 residues long. Here the CDR3 reads CASSYRRGYNYGYTF. The CDR3 coding sequence is TGTGCCAGCAGTTACCGACGGGGTTATAACTATGGCTACACCTTC.

The CDR3 bases are TGTGCCAGCAGCTTAGTTAGTGATTTCTACAATGAGCAGTTCTTC. Encoded protein: CASSLVSDFYNEQFF. The V gene is TRBV7-2, the J gene TRBJ2-1; D gene ambiguous. Germline V gives CDR1 SGHTA, CDR2 FQGNSA. The CDR3 sequence is 15 residues long. V was clipped by 1 base and J by 3 bases, with 10 bases between them. The full variable domain, rest sourced from reference TRBV7-2 and TRBJ2-1, is GAGVSQSPSNKVTEKGKDVELRCDPISGHTALYWYRQSLGQGLEFLIYFQGNSAPDKSGLPSDRFSAERTGGSVSTLTIQRTQQEDSAVYLCASSLVSDFYNEQFFGPGTRLTVL.

The chain is built from TRBV10-3 and TRBJ2-5, with 7 nucleotides matching TRBD1. The germline CDR1 and CDR2 sequences are ENHRY and SYGVKD. V lost 4 bases, J lost 4 bases, and 12 bases stayed unmatched. The CDR3 extends over 16 amino acids. Written as DNA, the CDR3 is TGTGCCATCAGTGGGGACAGCGGAGAGGGTCGAGAGACCCAGTACTTC. Its translation: CAISGDSGEGRETQYF.

J is TRBJ1-1 and V is TRBV29-1; D gene unclear. This CDR3 comprises 14 residues. Germline CDR1 and CDR2: SQVTM and ANQGSEA. V was clipped by 6 bases and J by 1 base, with 15 bases between them. The CDR3 sequence: CSVSIGSGNTEAFF. CDR3 bases: TGCAGCGTCTCCATTGGGTCAGGGAACACTGAAGCTTTCTTT.

This chain joins TRBV4-2 and TRBJ2-7; TRBD2 is a possible D gene (6 bases). The germline V gene has CDR1 LGHNA and CDR2 YNFKEQ. Trimming took off 1 base at V and 7 bases at J, with 14 bases between the two ends. The CDR3 is made up of 14 amino acids. The CDR3 bases are TGTGCCAGCAGCCAAGGGGGCGGGGCTGGGGAGCAGTACTTC. Translating gives CASSQGGGAGEQYF.

This clone was detected a few times. The chain has TRBV27 and TRBJ2-3; 9 bases are a match to TRBD2. V lost 3 bases, J lost 3 bases, and 4 bases stayed unmatched. The germline V gene encodes CDR1 MNHEY and CDR2 SMNVEV (reference sequence). The CDR3 has 15 amino acids. The CDR3 DNA follows: TGTGCCAGCAGTTTGATAGGACTAGCGACAGATACGCAGTATTTT. Protein sequence: CASSLIGLATDTQYF.

V is TRBV5-1 and J is TRBJ2-6; D ambiguous. Looked up from germline, CDR1 is SGHRS and CDR2 is YFSETQ. CDR3 size: 15 residues. With 0 bases removed from V and 3 bases from J, the gap between germline ends came to 7 bases. The CDR3 loop is CASSLGTHGANVLTF. Written as DNA, the CDR3 is TGCGCCAGCAGCTTGGGTACTCATGGGGCCAACGTCCTGACTTTC.

The rearrangement uses TRBV11-2 and TRBJ1-1; D possibly corresponds to TRBD1 (6 bases). CDR1 and CDR2 from the germline V gene are SGHAT and FQNNGV. The CDR3 length is 14 residues. Trimming took 5 bases from V and 4 from J, leaving 14 bases between them. CDR3 in DNA: TGTGCCAGCAGCATCCAGGGGTGGAGCACTGAAGCTTTCTTT. Its protein product is CASSIQGWSTEAFF.

The chain carries TRBV11-2 and TRBJ2-7; 7 positions match TRBD2. The germline gives CDR1 SGHAT, CDR2 FQNNGV. The CDR3 extends over 16 amino acids. V lost 3 bases and J lost 2; bases outside the gene matches: 10. DNA of the CDR3: TGTGCCAGCAGCTTTAGCTTCTCTAGCGGTGCCTACGAGCAGTACTTC. This gives the protein CASSFSFSSGAYEQYF.

The chain is built from TRBV6-1 and TRBJ2-3; tentatively, D is TRBD1 (7 bases). This CDR3 is built from 15 residues. Germline lookup yields CDR1 MNHNS and CDR2 SASEGT. V was pared by 2 bases and J by 4 bases, with 13 bases between. DNA of the CDR3: TGTGCCAGCAGTGAAAGGCCAGGGGGGTCAGATACGCAGTATTTT. Protein product: CASSERPGGSDTQYF.

The V and J genes are TRBV7-8 and TRBJ2-2, with 9 bases lining up with TRBD2. The germline gives CDR1 SGHVS, CDR2 FQNEAQ. The V and J ends lost 0 bases and 4 bases, in that order; junction bases with no gene match: 3. The CDR3 has 16 residues. As DNA, the CDR3 is TGTGCCAGCAGCTTAGCGACTAGCGGACGCACCGGGGAGCTGTTTTTT. Its protein is CASSLATSGRTGELFF.

This clone was seen a handful of times. V and J are TRBV21-1 and TRBJ2-2; the D call in the table, TRBD2, was not verified against the DNA. TRBV21-1 is tagged as a pseudogene. The CDR3 extends over 21 amino acids. Written as DNA, the CDR3 is TGTGCCAGCAGCACGCTCCTCGGGGGAAGGTTTTCGGGTAAGAACACCGGGGAGCTGTTTTTT. Amino acids: CASSTLLGGRFSGKNTGELFF.

V gene TRBV6-5 combines with J gene TRBJ2-3; 11 positions agree with TRBD2. Germline V gene sequence: CDR1 MNHEY, CDR2 SVGAGI. The CDR3 sequence is 16 residues long. Germline trimming cut 4 bases from V and 4 bases from J; bases unmatched to any gene: 7. This CDR3 reads CASSWVAGGTADTQYF. CDR3 coding DNA: TGTGCCAGCAGTTGGGTAGCGGGGGGGACTGCAGATACGCAGTATTTT.

The CDR3 DNA is TGTGCCAGCAGCTTTCGGAACTCGGGCACTGAAGCTTTCTTT. As protein: CASSFRNSGTEAFF. The rearrangement uses TRBV7-8 and TRBJ1-1; D unresolved. The V end was cut by 3 bases, the J end by 4 bases, with 12 bases between. The CDR3 covers 14 residues. Germline CDR1 SGHVS, CDR2 FQNEAQ. Drawing the rest from reference TRBV7-8 and TRBJ1-1, the complete variable domain is GAGVSQSPRYKVAKRGQDVALRCDPISGHVSLFWYQQALGQGPEFLTYFQNEAQLDKSGLPSDRFFAERPEGSVSTLKIQRTQQEDSAVYLCASSFRNSGTEAFFGQGTRLTVV.

Turning to this clone: Other DNA sequences within the sample encode an identical CDR3. This sequence joins TRBV5-1 and TRBJ1-1; the D gene is possibly TRBD1 (5 bases). The V and J ends lost 4 bases and 0 bases respectively, with 7 bases between them. Germline assignment: CDR1 SGHRS and CDR2 YFSETQ. The CDR3 covers 13 residues. CDR3: CASSLTVNTEAFF. CDR3 DNA: TGCGCCAGCAGCCTGACAGTGAACACTGAAGCTTTCTTT.

The genes are TRBV5-4 and TRBJ2-1; 10 bases match TRBD2. V dropped 5 bases and J dropped 0; count of bases not matched to a gene: 2. Germline V lookup: CDR1 SGHNT, CDR2 YYREEE (reference sequence). This CDR3 has 15 amino acids. CDR3 residues: CASRPSGSSYNEQFF. CDR3 DNA: TGTGCCAGCAGGCCTAGCGGGAGCTCCTACAATGAGCAGTTCTTC.

This chain links TRBV3-1 (or the pseudogene TRBV3-2) with TRBJ1-1, with 8 positions matching TRBD1. V lost 6 bases and J lost 8; bases outside the gene matches: 5. The CDR3 runs to 12 residues. Germline CDR1 is LGHDT and CDR2 is YNNKEL (reference sequence). DNA for the CDR3: TGTGCCAGCAGTCGGACAGGGTACGAAGCTTTCTTT. It is translated as CASSRTGYEAFF.

For this clone: Other DNA sequences within the sample encode an identical CDR3. V is TRBV5-1 and J is TRBJ1-1; no clear D. Germline-derived CDR1 and CDR2 are SGHRS and YFSETQ. The length of the CDR3 is 13 residues. The V end lost 2 bases, the J end lost 2 bases, and 7 bases lay between the germline ends. CDR3 in DNA: TGCGCCAGCAGCTTTTCCGGTAACACTGAAGCTTTCTTT. It yields the protein CASSFSGNTEAFF.

This CDR3 is CASTQGFAEAFF. DNA for the CDR3: TGTGCCAGCACCCAGGGTTTCGCTGAAGCTTTCTTT. The genes are TRBV6-6 and TRBJ1-1, with D maybe TRBD1 (5 bases). V was clipped by 7 bases and J by 6 bases, with 12 bases between them. Per the germline V gene, CDR1 is MNHNY and CDR2 is SVGAGI (reference sequence). The CDR3 loop spans 12 amino acids.

This rearrangement joins TRBV28 to TRBJ2-4, with D perhaps matching TRBD2 (5 bases). This CDR3 contains 15 residues. Per the germline V gene, CDR1 is MDHEN and CDR2 is SYDVKM. Trimming pared 2 bases from V and 3 bases from J, leaving 11 bases between. The CDR3 is CASSLSAAGKNIQYF. The CDR3 nucleotides read TGTGCCAGCAGTTTAAGCGCGGCGGGCAAAAACATTCAGTACTTC.